The text below deals with one T cell receptor beta chain. The sample originates from a study of blood T cells in healthy people across ages. This CDR3 region has 14 residues. V was trimmed by 6 bases and J by 8 bases, leaving 19 bases between them. Per germline, CDR1 MDHEN and CDR2 SYDVKM. Together with a sample-barcoded 5' primer, a J-beta primer mix was included in a second PCR lasting roughly 7 to 11 cycles. TCRdb reprocessed the 5' RACE reads with MiXCR, giving one entry per CDR3 protein. The table has 1.5 million to 2 million distinct CDR3 sequences, roughly 28% seen once; the top ten hold around 7.7%. Every sample gave at least 5 micrograms of total RNA when it was extracted.

Sample: blood. This clonotype was sampled from a woman aged 25 to 39 in good health. The rearrangement links TRBV28 to TRBJ1-2; D not certain. The CDR3 sequence: CASSPLSSFGGYTF. The CDR3 nucleotides are TGTGCCAGCAGCCCACTCTCCAGCTTCGGGGGCTACACCTTC.